The table lists the clone carrying this T cell receptor beta chain with many counts. Its antigen remains unknown. CDR1 and CDR2 (germline): SGHAT, FQNNGV. This CDR3 region has 13 residues. Trimming took off 5 bases at V and 1 base at J, with 8 bases between the two ends. Time point indicated: newly diagnosed GD, antithyroid drugs for less than 3 months. From PBMCs, RNA was extracted and then used to make the TCR library. Arm-PCR of CDR3 regions and iRepertoire HTBI primers were the basis on which TCR beta libraries were built. TCRdb fed the multiplex PCR reads into MiXCR, producing one record per CDR3 protein. This sample has approximately 250,000 distinct CDR3 sequences, with about 17% found just once. The data stem from a study of regulatory T cells in long-lasting Graves disease. Study conclusions and caveats: New patients shared more than 950 public clonotypes, and persistent patients shared more, with 2,741.

The rearrangement uses TRBV11-2 and TRBJ1-1; D gene ambiguous. This TCR was sampled from a female donor with Graves disease. Material: peripheral blood mononuclear cells (PBMCs), obtained at new diagnosis, from a patient treated with antithyroid drugs. CDR3 protein: CASSKSPNTEAFF. CDR3 bases: TGTGCCAGCAGCAAATCACCGAACACTGAAGCTTTCTTT.